The 20 T cell receptor beta chains presented below share a single source sample, sequenced in a study of control samples from healthy donors and cancer patients. Clones were sequenced by immunoSEQ multiplex PCR, and TCRdb holds only the in-frame ones, with some missing. Of about 55,000 clones in the sample, approximately 91% were seen once. Sequencing was done on a sample of blood. These receptors were taken from a man aged 45-65 years in good health.

The chain combines TRBV3-1 (or the pseudogene TRBV3-2) with TRBJ2-2; D call uncertain. The CDR3 consists of 13 residues. Germline CDR1 is LGHDT and CDR2 is YNNKEL (reference sequence). V was shortened by 1 base and J by 9 bases, with 9 bases between the two germline ends. CDR3 region: CASSQGEPRELFF. CDR3 sequence (DNA): TGTGCCAGCAGCCAAGGAGAACCTAGGGAGCTGTTTTTT.

V gene TRBV7-9 combines with J gene TRBJ1-5; 8 bases fit TRBD1. Germline CDR1 and CDR2: SEHNR and FQNEAQ (reference sequence). The junction had 1 base not matched to a gene; V was cut back by 4 bases and J by 2 bases. This CDR3 region has 14 residues. The CDR3 DNA reads as TGTGCCAGCAGCTGGGGACAGGGCAATCAGCCCCAGCATTTT. It is translated as CASSWGQGNQPQHF.

This chain connects TRBV28 to TRBJ2-5, with 14 bases that match TRBD2. The CDR3 runs 15 residues. Germline CDR1 is MDHEN and CDR2 is SYDVKM. V was pared by 5 bases and J by 5 bases, with 4 bases of the junction left unmatched. Here the CDR3 DNA reads TGTGCCAGCAGTGGGGGACTAGCGGGAGTTGAGACCCAGTACTTC. It specifies CASSGGLAGVETQYF.

The chain is built from TRBV15 and TRBJ2-7; 9 bases match TRBD1. The CDR3 totals 16 residues. With 2 bases clipped from V and 4 bases from J, the junction kept 9 bases outside the gene matches. CDR1 is LNHNV, CDR2 YYDKDF, per germline (reference sequence). CDR3 sequence (DNA): TGTGCCACCAGCAGAATTCGGACAGGGGCTGGTTACGAGCAGTACTTC. It encodes CATSRIRTGAGYEQYF. The full variable domain, its missing parts supplied by reference TRBV15 and TRBJ2-7, is DAMVIQNPRYQVTQFGKPVTLSCSQTLNHNVMYWYQQKSSQAPKLLFHYYDKDFNNEADTPDNFQSRRPNTSFCFLDIRSPGLGDTAMYLCATSRIRTGAGYEQYFGPGTRLTVT.

This clone showed up just a few times. The chain joins TRBV5-1 to TRBJ2-7, with 10 positions matching TRBD1. V lost 5 bases, J lost 5 bases, and 4 bases stayed unmatched. The germline V gene has CDR1 SGHRS and CDR2 YFSETQ. There are 13 residues in the CDR3. The DNA of the CDR3 is TGCGCCAGCAGGGGGACAGGGGAAGACGAGCAGTACTTC. It encodes CASRGTGEDEQYF.

This clone was seen once. The V and J genes are TRBV5-6 and TRBJ2-7, with a tentative D call TRBD2 (6 bases). The CDR3 consists of 17 residues. V lost 2 bases, J lost 6 bases, and 24 bases lay in between. Germline V lookup: CDR1 SGHDT, CDR2 YYEEEE. CDR3 nucleotide sequence: TGTGCCAGCAGCTTTGGGGGGTGGGGAGGTCCCCCCGCCGAGCAGTACTTC. Its protein product is CASSFGGWGGPPAEQYF.

This clone occurred once. The chain couples TRBV5-1 to TRBJ2-3, with 8 bases that match TRBD2. With V trimmed by 0 bases and J by 5 bases, 8 bases remained unmatched. The CDR3 loop spans 16 amino acids. The germline V gene has CDR1 SGHRS and CDR2 YFSETQ. This CDR3 reads CASSLGNGLAGDTQYF. The CDR3 nucleotides are TGCGCCAGCAGCTTGGGTAACGGACTAGCAGGAGATACGCAGTATTTT.

The genes are TRBV29-1 and TRBJ1-1, with 8 bases that match TRBD1. V lost 7 bases, J lost 4 bases, and 5 bases stayed unmatched. CDR1 is SQVTM, CDR2 ANQGSEA, per germline. The CDR3 length is 12 residues. The CDR3 spells CSAGQAATEAFF. In DNA, the CDR3 is TGCAGCGCGGGACAGGCAGCCACTGAAGCTTTCTTT. Combining the CDR3 with reference TRBV29-1 and TRBJ1-1 gives the whole variable domain SAVISQKPSRDICQRGTSLTIQCQVDSQVTMMFWYRQQPGQSLTLIATANQGSEATYESGFVIDKFPISRPNLTFSTLTVSNMSPEDSSIYLCSAGQAATEAFFGQGTRLTVV.

The chain has TRBV13 and TRBJ2-7, with a tentative D call TRBD2 (6 bases). The germline V gene encodes CDR1 PRHDT and CDR2 FYEKMQ (reference sequence). This CDR3 has 14 residues. V lost 1 base, J lost 1 base, and 8 bases lay in between. The CDR3 sequence: CASSLVRESYEQYF. CDR3 DNA sequence: TGTGCCAGCAGCTTAGTACGGGAGTCCTACGAGCAGTACTTC.

In its sample, this clone was seen once. This chain links TRBV27 with TRBJ2-1; D remains ambiguous. In germline, CDR1 is MNHEY, CDR2 SMNVEV (reference sequence). The CDR3 is 16 amino acids. V lost 5 bases and J lost 5, with 19 bases in between. CDR3 protein: CASSLGPLGTHNEQFF. The CDR3 DNA sequence: TGTGCCAGCAGTCTCGGACCCCTCGGCACCCACAATGAGCAGTTCTTC.

The chain combines TRBV3-1 (or the pseudogene TRBV3-2) with TRBJ2-7; 8 bases map to TRBD1. With 3 bases clipped from V and 3 bases from J, the junction kept 7 bases outside the gene matches. This CDR3 comprises 15 residues. Germline V gene data show CDR1 as LGHDT and CDR2 as YNNKEL (reference sequence). This chain's CDR3 is CASSQPRQGIYEQYF. The CDR3 bases are TGTGCCAGCAGCCAGCCGCGACAGGGGATCTACGAGCAGTACTTC.

The chain links TRBV7-2 to TRBJ2-1; 7 positions agree with TRBD2. In germline, CDR1 is SGHTA, CDR2 FQGNSA. After removal of 0 bases from V and 4 bases from J, the junction contained 6 bases not matched to a gene. The CDR3 has 16 residues. The CDR3: CASSLASASGYNEQFF. DNA for the CDR3: TGTGCCAGCAGCTTAGCGTCGGCTAGCGGATACAATGAGCAGTTCTTC. Based on the CDR3 plus reference TRBV7-2 and TRBJ2-1, the full variable domain is GAGVSQSPSNKVTEKGKDVELRCDPISGHTALYWYRQSLGQGLEFLIYFQGNSAPDKSGLPSDRFSAERTGGSVSTLTIQRTQQEDSAVYLCASSLASASGYNEQFFGPGTRLTVL.

V and J are TRBV28 and TRBJ2-3; 9 nucleotides align to TRBD2. The J segment lost 2 bases and the V segment lost 4 bases, leaving 7 bases of the junction unmatched. Per the germline V gene, CDR1 is MDHEN and CDR2 is SYDVKM. The length of the CDR3 is 16 residues. The DNA for the CDR3 is TGTGCCAGCAGTTCCGGGACTAGCCTCCTCACAGATACGCAGTATTTT. It translates to CASSSGTSLLTDTQYF.

The chain is built from TRBV18 and TRBJ2-1, with D possibly matching TRBD2 (5 bases). The germline V and J ends were trimmed by 6 bases and 2 bases, with 14 bases remaining between them. The germline V gene encodes CDR1 KGHSH and CDR2 LQKENI. The CDR3 extends over 15 amino acids. CDR3 in DNA: TGTGCCAGCTCCCAAACCCCGAGGGCCTACAATGAGCAGTTCTTC. Protein product: CASSQTPRAYNEQFF.

In its sample, this clone was seen a few times. The sample contains more than one DNA sequence encoding this CDR3. V usage is TRBV9 and J usage is TRBJ2-7; 9 bases line up with TRBD2. CDR1 is SGDLS, CDR2 YYNGEE, per germline. The trim removed 3 bases at V and 3 bases at J, leaving 4 bases unmatched. The CDR3 sequence is 14 residues long. The CDR3 bases are TGTGCCAGCAGCGCAGCGGGAGGCGGCTACGAGCAGTACTTC. Translating gives CASSAAGGGYEQYF.

The chain carries TRBV6-5 and TRBJ2-3; TRBD2 matches at 10 bases. The CDR3 extends over 15 amino acids. V lost 6 bases, J lost 1 base, and 4 bases stayed unmatched. CDR1 and CDR2 (germline): MNHEY, SVGAGI. This CDR3 reads CASRSGTSGTDTQYF. The CDR3 bases are TGTGCCAGCAGATCCGGGACTAGCGGCACAGATACGCAGTATTTT.

The chain links TRBV28 to TRBJ2-7; no definite D call. CDR1 is MDHEN, CDR2 SYDVKM, per germline. V lost 7 bases and J 0 bases, leaving 13 bases between the germline ends. The CDR3 loop spans 14 amino acids. CDR3 protein: CASKLSRNSYEQYF. For the CDR3, the DNA is TGTGCCAGCAAACTCTCTAGAAACTCCTACGAGCAGTACTTC.

This chain joins TRBV19 and TRBJ2-1; D is undetermined. Per germline, CDR1 LNHDA and CDR2 SQIVND (reference sequence). The V end lost 1 base, the J end lost 5 bases, and 12 bases lay between the germline ends. The CDR3 spans 15 residues. CDR3 protein: CASSIGGYPDNEQFF. DNA of the CDR3: TGTGCCAGTAGTATAGGAGGCTACCCGGACAATGAGCAGTTCTTC.

The rearrangement links TRBV24-1 to TRBJ1-5; TRBD1 might be the D (6 bases). Trimming shortened V by 0 bases and J by 4 bases, and 6 bases separated the two germline ends. This CDR3 contains 14 residues. Looked up from germline, CDR1 is KGHDR and CDR2 is SFDVKD. CDR3 amino acids: CATSDLQGNQPQHF. The CDR3 DNA follows: TGTGCCACCAGTGATTTGCAGGGGAATCAGCCCCAGCATTTT.

This clone was seen just once. The chain employs TRBV19 and TRBJ2-6, with D tentatively TRBD1 or TRBD2 (5 bases each). Germline CDR1 and CDR2: LNHDA and SQIVND (reference sequence). The CDR3 runs 13 residues. Trimming pared 6 bases from V and 14 bases from J, leaving 17 bases between. The CDR3 DNA reads as TGTGCCAGTAGCAGTCAAGGGGACGGCATCCTGACTTTC. This gives the protein CASSSQGDGILTF.